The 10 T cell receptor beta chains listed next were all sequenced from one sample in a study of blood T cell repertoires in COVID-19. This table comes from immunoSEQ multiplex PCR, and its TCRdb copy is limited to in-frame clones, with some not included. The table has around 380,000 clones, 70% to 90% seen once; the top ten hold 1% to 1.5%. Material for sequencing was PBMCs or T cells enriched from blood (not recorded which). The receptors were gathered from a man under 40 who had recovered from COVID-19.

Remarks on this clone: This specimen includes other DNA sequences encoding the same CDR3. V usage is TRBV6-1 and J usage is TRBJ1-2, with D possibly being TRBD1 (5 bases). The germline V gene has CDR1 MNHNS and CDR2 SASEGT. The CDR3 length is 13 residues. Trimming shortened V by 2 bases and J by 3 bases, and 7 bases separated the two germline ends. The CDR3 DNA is TGTGCCAGCAGTGAAAGCAGGGACTATGGCTACACCTTC. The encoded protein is CASSESRDYGYTF.

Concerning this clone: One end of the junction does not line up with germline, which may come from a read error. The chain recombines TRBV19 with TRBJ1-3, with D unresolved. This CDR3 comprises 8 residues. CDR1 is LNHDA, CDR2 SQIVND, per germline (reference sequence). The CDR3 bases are TGTGCTATGACTCCTTTTAATTTT. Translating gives CAMTPFNF.

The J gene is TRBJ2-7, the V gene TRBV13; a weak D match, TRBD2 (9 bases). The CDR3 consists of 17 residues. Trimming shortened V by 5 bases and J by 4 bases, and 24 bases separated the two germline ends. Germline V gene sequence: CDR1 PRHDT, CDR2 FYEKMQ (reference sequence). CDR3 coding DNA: TGTGCCAGCAGCATTAGGACAGGGCCCCTAGCGGGGTACGAGCAGTACTTC. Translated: CASSIRTGPLAGYEQYF.

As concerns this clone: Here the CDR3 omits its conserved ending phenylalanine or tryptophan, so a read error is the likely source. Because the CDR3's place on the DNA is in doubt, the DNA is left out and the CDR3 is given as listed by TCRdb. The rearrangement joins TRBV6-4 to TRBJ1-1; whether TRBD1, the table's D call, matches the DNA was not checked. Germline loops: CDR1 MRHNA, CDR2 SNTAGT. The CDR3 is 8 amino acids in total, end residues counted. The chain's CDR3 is CASSPDRG.

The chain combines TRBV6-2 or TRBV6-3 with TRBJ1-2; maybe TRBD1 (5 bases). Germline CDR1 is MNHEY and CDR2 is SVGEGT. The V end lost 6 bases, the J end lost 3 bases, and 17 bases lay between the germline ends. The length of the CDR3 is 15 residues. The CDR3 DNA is TGTGCCAGCAGCTCTAATGGGGGGTACGACTATGGCTACACCTTC. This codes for CASSSNGGYDYGYTF.

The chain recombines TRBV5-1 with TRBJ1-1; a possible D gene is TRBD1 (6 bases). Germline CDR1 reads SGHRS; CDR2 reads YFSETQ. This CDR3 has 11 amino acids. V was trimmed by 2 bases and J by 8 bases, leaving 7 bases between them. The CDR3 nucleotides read TGCGCCAGCAGCTTCGGGACAGAAGCTTTCTTT. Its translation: CASSFGTEAFF.

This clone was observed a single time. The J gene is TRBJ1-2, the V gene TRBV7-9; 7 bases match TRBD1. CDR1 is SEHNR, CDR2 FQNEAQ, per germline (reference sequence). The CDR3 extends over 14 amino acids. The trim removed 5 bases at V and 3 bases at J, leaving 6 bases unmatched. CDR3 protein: CASSEPRGDYGYTF. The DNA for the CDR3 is TGTGCCAGCAGCGAGCCCAGGGGGGACTATGGCTACACCTTC.

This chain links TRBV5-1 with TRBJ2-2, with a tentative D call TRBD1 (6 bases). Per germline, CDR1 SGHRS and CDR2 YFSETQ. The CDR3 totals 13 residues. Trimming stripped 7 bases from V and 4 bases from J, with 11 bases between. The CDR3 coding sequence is TGCGCCAGCGTCCGAGGGGGCACCGGGGAGCTGTTTTTT. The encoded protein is CASVRGGTGELFF. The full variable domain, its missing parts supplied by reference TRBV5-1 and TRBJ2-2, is KAGVTQTPRYLIKTRGQQVTLSCSPISGHRSVSWYQQTPGQGLQFLFEYFSETQRNKGNFPGRFSGRQFSNSRSEMNVSTLELGDSALYLCASVRGGTGELFFGEGSRLTVL.

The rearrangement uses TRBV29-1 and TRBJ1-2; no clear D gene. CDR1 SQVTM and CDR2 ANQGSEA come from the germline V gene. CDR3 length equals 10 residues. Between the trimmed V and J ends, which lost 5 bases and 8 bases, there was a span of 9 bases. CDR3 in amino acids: CSVRVSGYTF. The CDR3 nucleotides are TGCAGCGTTCGGGTCTCCGGCTACACCTTC. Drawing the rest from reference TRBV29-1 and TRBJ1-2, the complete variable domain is SAVISQKPSRDICQRGTSLTIQCQVDSQVTMMFWYRQQPGQSLTLIATANQGSEATYESGFVIDKFPISRPNLTFSTLTVSNMSPEDSSIYLCSVRVSGYTFGSGTRLTVV.

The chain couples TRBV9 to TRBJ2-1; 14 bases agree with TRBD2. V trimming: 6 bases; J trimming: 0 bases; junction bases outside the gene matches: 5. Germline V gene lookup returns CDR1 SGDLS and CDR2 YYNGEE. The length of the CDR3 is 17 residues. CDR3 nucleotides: TGTGCCAGCAACAGACTAGCGGGGGGGTTCTCCTACAATGAGCAGTTCTTC. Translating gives CASNRLAGGFSYNEQFF.